This T cell receptor (beta chain) came from a study of blood T cell repertoires in COVID-19 (dated by TCRdb to 2018 to 2020). About the investigation overall: Collaborator samples came from the United States, Italy and Spain and covered acute and convalescent phases of COVID-19. The prospective study material was composed of cDNA or gDNA derived from T cells, B-cell-depleted T cells, or PBMCs. Subjects who had been exposed to COVID-19, were actively infected with it, or had recovered from it provided the deeply sampled blood TCRbeta repertoires that made up the dataset. The repertoires were released in a freely available public database intended as a resource for research on the immune response to SARS-CoV-2. Samples were obtained from the ongoing ImmuneRACE study (first 160 participants) and from 1,254 subjects provided by 6 global collaborators. Sample metadata almost always included a de-identified subject ID, COVID-19 status, age in years and sex. Where available, HLA class I and class II types were obtained from metadata supplied by the sample provider rather than from assay-based typing.

Details on this clone: Its antigen remains undetermined. No base quality information exists; no much larger clone differs at one position.

A second Seattle source provided samples from volunteer blood donors who had recovered from COVID-19. Whole blood was collected in K2EDTA tubes by collaborating institutions according to the institutions' own protocols. For TCRbeta analysis, collaborator samples were shipped as frozen whole blood, as isolated PBMCs, or as DNA extracted from either sample type. The immunoSEQ Assay, a bias-controlled multiplex PCR, was used to amplify TCRbeta CDR3 regions from genomic DNA. Concerning the study's data processing: Nucleated cell counts per sample were estimated from amplification of reference gene primers within the assay. To quantify the absolute abundance of each unique TCRbeta CDR3 rearrangement, sequence reads were collapsed and filtered. For each sample, productive Simpson clonality was calculated by taking the square root of Simpson's diversity index across productive rearrangements. The table comes from immuneACCESS by way of TCRdb, which keeps in-frame sequences with V and J called. Part of the clones is missing from these tables; in studies checked, under half for an unresolved V gene and the rest for unknown reasons. V and J calls and clone size are as listed in that table; D and trimming were resolved from the DNA. Here the sample has hundreds of thousands of clones; 87% occur a single time. 2.2% of the sample belongs to the ten largest clones.

The CDR3 goes from the cysteine to the phenylalanine over 12 residues. Of the read, only the CDR3 DNA is kept; its 36 bases are in frame from base 1. Trimming removed 4 bases from V and 6 bases from J, leaving 4 bases between the germline ends. Reading the germline V gene gives CDR1 MDHEN and CDR2 SYDVKM. What the study reported, not specific to this receptor: How much clinical and demographic metadata was included differed by source and by participant, and the metadata was provided uncurated.

This TCR came from a woman aged 50 to 65 who had recovered from COVID-19. Recombination linked TRBV28 to TRBJ1-6; the D gene lacks a confident call. Sequences were obtained from peripheral blood. The sequenced DNA: TGTGCCAGCAGTTCGGGTAATTCACCCCTCCACTTT. Its product reads: CASSSGNSPLHF.